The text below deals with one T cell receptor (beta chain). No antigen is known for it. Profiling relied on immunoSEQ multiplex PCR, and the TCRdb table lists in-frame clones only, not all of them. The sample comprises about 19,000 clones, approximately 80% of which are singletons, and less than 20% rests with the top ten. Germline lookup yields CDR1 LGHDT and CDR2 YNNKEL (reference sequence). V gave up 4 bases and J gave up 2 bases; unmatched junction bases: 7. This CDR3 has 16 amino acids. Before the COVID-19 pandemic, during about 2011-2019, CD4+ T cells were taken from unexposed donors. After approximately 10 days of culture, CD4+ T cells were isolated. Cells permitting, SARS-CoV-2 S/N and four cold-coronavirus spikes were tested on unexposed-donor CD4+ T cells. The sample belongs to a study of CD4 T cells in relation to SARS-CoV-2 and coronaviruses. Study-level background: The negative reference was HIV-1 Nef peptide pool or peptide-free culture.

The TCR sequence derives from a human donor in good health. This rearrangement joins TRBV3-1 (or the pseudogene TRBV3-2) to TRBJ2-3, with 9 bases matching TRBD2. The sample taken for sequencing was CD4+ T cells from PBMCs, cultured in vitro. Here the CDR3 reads CASSPAGTSYTDTQYF. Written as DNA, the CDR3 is TGTGCCAGCAGCCCGGCAGGGACTAGCTACACAGATACGCAGTATTTT.